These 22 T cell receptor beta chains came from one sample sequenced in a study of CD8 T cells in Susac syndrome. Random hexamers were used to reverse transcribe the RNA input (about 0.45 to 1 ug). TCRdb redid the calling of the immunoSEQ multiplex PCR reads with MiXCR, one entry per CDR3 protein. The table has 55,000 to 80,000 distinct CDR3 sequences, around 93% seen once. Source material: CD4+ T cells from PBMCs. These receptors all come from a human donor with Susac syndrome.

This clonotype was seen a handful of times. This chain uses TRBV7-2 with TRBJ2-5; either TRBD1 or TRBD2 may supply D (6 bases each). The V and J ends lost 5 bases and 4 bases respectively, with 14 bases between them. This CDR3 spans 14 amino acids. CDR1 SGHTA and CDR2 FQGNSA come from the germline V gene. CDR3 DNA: TGTGCCAGCAGCCAGGGAGGCAGGGGAGAGACCCAGTACTTC. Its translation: CASSQGGRGETQYF. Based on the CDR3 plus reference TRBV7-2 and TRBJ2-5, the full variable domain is GAGVSQSPSNKVTEKGKDVELRCDPISGHTALYWYRQSLGQGLEFLIYFQGNSAPDKSGLPSDRFSAERTGGSVSTLTIQRTQQEDSAVYLCASSQGGRGETQYFGPGTRLLVL.

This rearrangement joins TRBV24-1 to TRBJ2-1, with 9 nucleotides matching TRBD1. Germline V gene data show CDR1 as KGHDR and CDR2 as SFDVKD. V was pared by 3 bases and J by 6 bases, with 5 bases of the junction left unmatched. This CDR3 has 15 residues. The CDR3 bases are TGTGCCACCAGTGATGTACAGGGGGCCCGCAATGAGCAGTTCTTC. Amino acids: CATSDVQGARNEQFF.

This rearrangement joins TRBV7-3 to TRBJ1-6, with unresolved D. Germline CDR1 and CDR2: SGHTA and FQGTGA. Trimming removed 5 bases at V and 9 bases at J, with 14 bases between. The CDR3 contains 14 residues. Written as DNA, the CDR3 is TGTGCCAGCAGCCACGGTGGGGATTCTTCACCCCTCCACTTT. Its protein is CASSHGGDSSPLHF.

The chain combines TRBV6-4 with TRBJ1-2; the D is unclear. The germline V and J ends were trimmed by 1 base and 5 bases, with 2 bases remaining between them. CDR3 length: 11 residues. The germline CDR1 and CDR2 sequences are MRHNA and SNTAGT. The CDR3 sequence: CASSDLYGYTF. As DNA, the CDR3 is TGTGCCAGCAGTGACTTATATGGCTACACCTTC.

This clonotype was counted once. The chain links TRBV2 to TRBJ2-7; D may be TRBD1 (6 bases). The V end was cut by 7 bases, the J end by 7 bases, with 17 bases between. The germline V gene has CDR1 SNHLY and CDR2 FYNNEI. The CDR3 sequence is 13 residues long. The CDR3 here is CASKGGSLQEQYF. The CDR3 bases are TGTGCCAGCAAAGGGGGATCCCTACAAGAGCAGTACTTC. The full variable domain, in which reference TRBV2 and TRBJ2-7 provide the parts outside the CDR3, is EPEVTQTPSHQVTQMGQEVILRCVPISNHLYFYWYRQILGQKVEFLVSFYNNEISEKSEIFDDQFSVERPDGSNFTLKIRSTKLEDSAMYFCASKGGSLQEQYFGPGTRLTVT.

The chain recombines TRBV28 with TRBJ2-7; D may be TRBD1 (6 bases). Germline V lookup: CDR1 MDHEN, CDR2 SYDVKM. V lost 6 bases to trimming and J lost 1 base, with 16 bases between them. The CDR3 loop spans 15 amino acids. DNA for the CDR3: TGTGCCAGCAGCTCATACAGGGCCGGTTCCTACGAGCAGTACTTC. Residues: CASSSYRAGSYEQYF. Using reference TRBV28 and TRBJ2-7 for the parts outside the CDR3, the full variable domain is DVKVTQSSRYLVKRTGEKVFLECVQDMDHENMFWYRQDPGLGLRLIYFSYDVKMKEKGDIPEGYSVSREKKERFSLILESASTNQTSMYLCASSSYRAGSYEQYFGPGTRLTVT.

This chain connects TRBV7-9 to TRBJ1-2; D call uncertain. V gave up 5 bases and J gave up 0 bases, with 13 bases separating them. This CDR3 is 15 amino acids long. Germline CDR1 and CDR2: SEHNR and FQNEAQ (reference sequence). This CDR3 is CASSPDGPTNYGYTF. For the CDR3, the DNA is TGTGCCAGCAGCCCGGACGGACCTACTAACTATGGCTACACCTTC.

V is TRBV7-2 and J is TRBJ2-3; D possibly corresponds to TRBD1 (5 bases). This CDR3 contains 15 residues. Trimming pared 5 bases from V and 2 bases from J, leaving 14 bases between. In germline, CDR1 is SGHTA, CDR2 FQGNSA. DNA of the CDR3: TGTGCCAGCAGCAGGCAGGGCTTAGACACAGATACGCAGTATTTT. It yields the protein CASSRQGLDTDTQYF.

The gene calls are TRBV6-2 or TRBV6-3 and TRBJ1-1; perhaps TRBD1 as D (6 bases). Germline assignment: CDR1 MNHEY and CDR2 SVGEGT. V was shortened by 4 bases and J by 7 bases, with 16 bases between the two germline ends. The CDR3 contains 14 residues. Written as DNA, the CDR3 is TGTGCCAGCAGTTTCGGGGGCCGGACGAGTGAAGCTTTCTTT. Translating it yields CASSFGGRTSEAFF.

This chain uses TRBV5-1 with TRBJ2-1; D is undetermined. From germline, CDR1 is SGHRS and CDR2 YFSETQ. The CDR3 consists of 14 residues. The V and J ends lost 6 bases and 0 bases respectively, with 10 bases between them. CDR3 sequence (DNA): TGCGCCAGCACCACTACCAGCTCCTACAATGAGCAGTTCTTC. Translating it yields CASTTTSSYNEQFF.

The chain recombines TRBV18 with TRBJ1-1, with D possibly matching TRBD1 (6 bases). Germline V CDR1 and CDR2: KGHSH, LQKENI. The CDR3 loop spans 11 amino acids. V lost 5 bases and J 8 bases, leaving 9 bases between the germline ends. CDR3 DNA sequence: TGTGCCAGCTCATCCGGGACAGAAGCTTTCTTT. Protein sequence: CASSSGTEAFF.

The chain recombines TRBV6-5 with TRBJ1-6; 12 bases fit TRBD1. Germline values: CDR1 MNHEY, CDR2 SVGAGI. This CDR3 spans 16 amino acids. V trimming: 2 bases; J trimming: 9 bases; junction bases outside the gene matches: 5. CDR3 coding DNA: TGTGCCAGCAGTTACGGCAGGGACAGGGGGCTTTCACCCCTCCACTTT. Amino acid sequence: CASSYGRDRGLSPLHF.

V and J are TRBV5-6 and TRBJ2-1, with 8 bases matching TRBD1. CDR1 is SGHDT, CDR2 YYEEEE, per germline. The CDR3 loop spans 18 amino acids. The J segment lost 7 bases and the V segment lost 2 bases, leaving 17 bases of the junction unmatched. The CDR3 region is CASSFLLIQGAQRNEQFF. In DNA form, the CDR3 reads TGTGCCAGCAGCTTTTTATTGATCCAGGGGGCGCAGCGGAATGAGCAGTTCTTC.

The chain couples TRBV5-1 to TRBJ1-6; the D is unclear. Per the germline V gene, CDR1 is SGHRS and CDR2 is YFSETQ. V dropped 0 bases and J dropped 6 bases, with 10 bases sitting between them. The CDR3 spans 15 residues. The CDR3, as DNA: TGCGCCAGCAGCTTGGCTATCAGCCCTAATTCACCCCTCCACTTT. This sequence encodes CASSLAISPNSPLHF.

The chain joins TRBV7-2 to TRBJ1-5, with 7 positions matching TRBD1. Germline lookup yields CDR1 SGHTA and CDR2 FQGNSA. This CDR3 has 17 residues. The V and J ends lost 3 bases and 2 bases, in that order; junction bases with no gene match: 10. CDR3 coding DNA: TGTGCCAGCAGCTTCCGAGGCCCAGGGACAGGCAATCAGCCCCAGCATTTT. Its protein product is CASSFRGPGTGNQPQHF. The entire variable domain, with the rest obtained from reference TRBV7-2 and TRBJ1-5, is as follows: GAGVSQSPSNKVTEKGKDVELRCDPISGHTALYWYRQSLGQGLEFLIYFQGNSAPDKSGLPSDRFSAERTGGSVSTLTIQRTQQEDSAVYLCASSFRGPGTGNQPQHFGDGTRLSIL.

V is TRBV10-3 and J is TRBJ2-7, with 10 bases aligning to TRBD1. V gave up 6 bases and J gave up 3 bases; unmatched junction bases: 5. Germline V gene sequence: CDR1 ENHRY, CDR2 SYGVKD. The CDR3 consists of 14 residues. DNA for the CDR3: TGTGCCATCAGACCCGGACAGGGGGGCTACGAGCAGTACTTC. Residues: CAIRPGQGGYEQYF.

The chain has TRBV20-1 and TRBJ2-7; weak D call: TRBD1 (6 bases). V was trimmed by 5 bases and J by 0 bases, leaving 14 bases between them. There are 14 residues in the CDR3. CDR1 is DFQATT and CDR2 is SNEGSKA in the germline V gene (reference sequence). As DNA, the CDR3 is TGCAGTGCTCGTGCAGGGGAGAGCTCCTACGAGCAGTACTTC. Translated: CSARAGESSYEQYF.

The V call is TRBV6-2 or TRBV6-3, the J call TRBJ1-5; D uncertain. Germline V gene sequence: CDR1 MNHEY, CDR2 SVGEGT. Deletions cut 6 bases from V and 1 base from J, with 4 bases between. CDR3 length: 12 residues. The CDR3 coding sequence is TGTGCCAGCAGGGACAGCAATCAGCCCCAGCATTTT. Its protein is CASRDSNQPQHF.

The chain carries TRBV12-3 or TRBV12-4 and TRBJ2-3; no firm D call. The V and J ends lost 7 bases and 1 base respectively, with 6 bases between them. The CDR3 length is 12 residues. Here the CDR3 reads CASTGGTDTQYF. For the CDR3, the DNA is TGTGCCAGCACGGGTGGCACAGATACGCAGTATTTT.

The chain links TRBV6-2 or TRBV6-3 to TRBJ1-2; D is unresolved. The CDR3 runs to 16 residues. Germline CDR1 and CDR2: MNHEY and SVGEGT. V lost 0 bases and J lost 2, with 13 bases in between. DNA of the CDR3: TGTGCCAGCAGTTACTCGACCGGGGAGAAAAACTATGGCTACACCTTC. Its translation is CASSYSTGEKNYGYTF.

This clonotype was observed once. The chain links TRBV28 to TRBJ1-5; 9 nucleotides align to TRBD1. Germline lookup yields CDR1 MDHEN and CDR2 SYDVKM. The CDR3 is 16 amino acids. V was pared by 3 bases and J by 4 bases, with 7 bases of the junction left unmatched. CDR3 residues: CASSFWPGQGNQPQHF. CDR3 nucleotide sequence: TGTGCCAGCAGTTTTTGGCCGGGACAGGGTAATCAGCCCCAGCATTTT.

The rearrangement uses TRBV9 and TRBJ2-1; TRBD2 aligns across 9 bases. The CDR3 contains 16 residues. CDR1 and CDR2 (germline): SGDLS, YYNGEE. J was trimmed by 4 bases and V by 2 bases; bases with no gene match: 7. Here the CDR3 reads CASSVLGLASYNEQFF. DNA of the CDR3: TGTGCCAGCAGCGTCCTGGGACTAGCTTCTTACAATGAGCAGTTCTTC.